This TCR beta chain was sequenced in a study of CD8 T cells in Susac syndrome. High-throughput TCR beta sequencing covered peripheral CD8+ and CD4+ T cells. The germline CDR1 and CDR2 sequences are SGHDN and FVKESK. Trimming cost V 1 base and J 10 bases, with 14 bases left between them. This CDR3 has 14 amino acids. Study observations and caveats: The relatively small number of individuals in the TCR sequencing and HLA analysis was acknowledged by the study.

Of note for this clonotype: The antigen remains undetermined.

RNA in amounts of roughly 0.5 to 1 ug was reverse transcribed with random hexamers. Amplification of TCR beta CDR3 spanned 54 Vbeta and 13 Jbeta via immunoSEQ multiplex PCR. Each CDR3 protein gets one entry after TCRdb re-called the immunoSEQ multiplex PCR reads with MiXCR. Of roughly 140,000 distinct CDR3 sequences listed, 94% were seen once; the top ten hold around 0.29%. This sequence originates from a human donor in good health. Sequenced material: CD8+ T cells from PBMCs. This chain connects TRBV14 to TRBJ2-1; D is undetermined. The CDR3 sequence: CASSQGPVTWEQFF. CDR3 sequence (DNA): TGTGCCAGCAGCCAAGGCCCCGTCACCTGGGAGCAGTTCTTC.